What follows describes a single TCR beta chain. Its antigen is currently unknown. The V and J ends lost 0 bases and 2 bases respectively, with 14 bases between them. The germline gives CDR1 SGHRS, CDR2 YFSETQ. CDR3 length: 16 amino acids. This sample was included in a study of OX40 agonist ivuxolimab in advanced cancers. Whole-study context: It was ivuxolimab, an agonistic anti-OX40 (CD134) antibody, that patients were treated with. Each dose-escalation patient presented with hepatocellular carcinoma, melanoma, renal cell or head and neck cancer. Study results and limitations: Fewer expanded clones were found on average in CD4+ than in CD8+ T cells.

Profiled with immunoSEQ multiplex PCR; TCRdb holds only in-frame clones, not every one. In the table there are around 35,000 clones, around 80% of which are singletons. Patients with autoimmune history or systemic immunosuppression were excluded. This TCR was sampled from an adult with an advanced solid tumor such as melanoma, head and neck, liver or kidney cancer. The V call is TRBV5-1, the J call TRBJ2-5; possibly TRBD1 for D (6 bases). This material consisted of CD4+ or CD8+ T cells sorted from blood, taken in a trial of the OX40 agonist ivuxolimab. In DNA form, the CDR3 reads TGCGCCAGCAGCTTGGCGCTAGTGAGGGGGCAAGAGACCCAGTACTTC. Translated, it gives CASSLALVRGQETQYF.